These 23 T cell receptor beta chains originate from one sample sequenced in a study of graft-versus-host responses after intestinal transplantation (dated by TCRdb to the early 2020s). These receptors are not linked to any known antigen. Receptor amplification or capture employed the immunoSEQ multiplex PCR assay. The table was pulled from immuneACCESS by TCRdb, which kept in-frame rearrangements only. Such tables lose some clones; where checked, under half of the loss comes from unresolved V genes, and the rest has no known cause. This sample lists about 92,000 clones; 80% to 95% were detected once. The top ten constitute 5.5% to 7% of the sample. Taken with the paper, the label for time point translates to: cells obtained before transplantation from donor or recipient. Sequencing was performed on unstimulated CD8+ T cells sorted from spleen or lymph node cells, taken before intestinal transplant. Receptors were obtained from a human donor who received an intestinal transplant.

J is TRBJ2-3 and V is TRBV27, with TRBD2 matching 10 bases. The CDR3 covers 13 residues. Germline CDR1 and CDR2: MNHEY and SMNVEV (reference sequence). Trimming took 7 bases from V and 7 from J; bases not matched to a gene: 5. The CDR3 DNA reads as TGTGCCAGCACCCTAGCGGGAGATAATACGCAGTATTTT. Its protein is CASTLAGDNTQYF.

The J gene is TRBJ2-7, the V gene TRBV5-1; 8 nucleotides match TRBD2. The germline V gene encodes CDR1 SGHRS and CDR2 YFSETQ. CDR3 length: 16 amino acids. V trimming: 4 bases; J trimming: 4 bases; junction bases outside the gene matches: 13. The CDR3 loop is CASSVRTGTRKYEQYF. The CDR3 DNA follows: TGCGCCAGCAGCGTGAGAACCGGGACTAGGAAATACGAGCAGTACTTC.

This clone was seen once. The gene calls are TRBV6-6 and TRBJ2-7, with D unclear. The V end was cut by 0 bases, the J end by 3 bases, with 12 bases between. There are 15 residues in the CDR3. The germline V gene has CDR1 MNHNY and CDR2 SVGAGI (reference sequence). The CDR3 DNA sequence: TGTGCCAGCAGTTACTCGGTTCCAGAGAACTACGAGCAGTACTTC. It translates to CASSYSVPENYEQYF.

The V and J genes are TRBV13 and TRBJ1-1, with D unresolved. V shed 0 bases and J shed 1 base, with 12 bases lying between them. The CDR3 totals 16 residues. Germline-derived CDR1 and CDR2 are PRHDT and FYEKMQ (reference sequence). The CDR3 region has the DNA TGTGCCAGCAGCTTAGGCCTAACGGGTAAGAACACTGAAGCTTTCTTT. Its translation is CASSLGLTGKNTEAFF.

A single count supports this clone. The V gene is TRBV6-5, the J gene TRBJ2-3; TRBD2 agrees at 10 bases. Germline values: CDR1 MNHEY, CDR2 SVGAGI. The V and J ends lost 4 bases and 2 bases, in that order; junction bases with no gene match: 6. The CDR3 totals 16 residues. Here the CDR3 reads CASSSLAGTPTDTQYF. The DNA of the CDR3 is TGTGCCAGCAGTTCACTAGCGGGGACCCCCACAGATACGCAGTATTTT.

This chain connects TRBV11-2 to TRBJ1-3; D unresolved. Trimming removed 6 bases at V and 2 bases at J, with 17 bases between. The CDR3 runs to 16 residues. Germline-derived CDR1 and CDR2 are SGHAT and FQNNGV. This CDR3 reads CASSPGRHTTGNTIYF. The DNA for the CDR3 is TGTGCCAGCAGTCCCGGACGTCATACAACTGGAAACACCATATATTTT.

This chain links TRBV6-6 with TRBJ2-7, with 12 nucleotides matching TRBD1. The CDR3 runs 14 residues. The J segment lost 5 bases and the V segment lost 2 bases, leaving 1 base of the junction unmatched. Germline assignment: CDR1 MNHNY and CDR2 SVGAGI (reference sequence). The CDR3 nucleotides read TGTGCCAGCAGTTACGGGACAGGGGGCGACGAGCAGTACTTC. It specifies CASSYGTGGDEQYF.

This chain uses TRBV6-6 with TRBJ1-5; D gene ambiguous. CDR1 MNHNY and CDR2 SVGAGI come from the germline V gene (reference sequence). This CDR3 is 13 amino acids long. Trimming removed 8 bases at V and 0 bases at J, with 8 bases between. This CDR3 reads CASRANSNQPQHF. DNA of the CDR3: TGTGCCAGCCGGGCTAATAGCAATCAGCCCCAGCATTTT.

The rearrangement links TRBV6-5 to TRBJ1-1; possibly TRBD1 for D (5 bases). Germline V CDR1 and CDR2: MNHEY, SVGAGI. This CDR3 region has 12 residues. V shed 6 bases and J shed 7 bases, with 12 bases lying between them. CDR3 amino acids: CASSSGLVEAFF. The CDR3 nucleotides are TGTGCCAGCAGCTCAGGGTTGGTTGAAGCTTTCTTT.

The J gene is TRBJ2-1, the V gene TRBV5-5; D uncertain. The V and J ends lost 4 bases and 7 bases respectively, with 6 bases between them. This CDR3 spans 11 amino acids. Germline V gives CDR1 SGHKS, CDR2 YYEKEE (reference sequence). The CDR3 spells CASSPMNEQFF. CDR3 DNA: TGTGCCAGCAGCCCTATGAATGAGCAGTTCTTC.

The chain carries TRBV6-1 and TRBJ1-5, with unresolved D. The V end lost 2 bases, the J end lost 4 bases, and 12 bases lay between the germline ends. CDR1 MNHNS and CDR2 SASEGT come from the germline V gene. The CDR3 has 15 amino acids. For the CDR3, the DNA is TGTGCCAGCAGTGAATGGGTTGTAAGAAATCAGCCCCAGCATTTT. Encoded protein: CASSEWVVRNQPQHF.

The chain joins TRBV13 to TRBJ2-7; D is ambiguous. V was shortened by 5 bases and J by 7 bases, with 12 bases between the two germline ends. The CDR3 has 12 residues. Germline V gene lookup returns CDR1 PRHDT and CDR2 FYEKMQ (reference sequence). The CDR3 DNA reads TGTGCCAGCAGCACTCTAAACGAGGAGCAGTACTTC. Its protein product is CASSTLNEEQYF. Full variable domain (remainder filled in from reference TRBV13 and TRBJ2-7): AAGVIQSPRHLIKEKRETATLKCYPIPRHDTVYWYQQGPGQDPQFLISFYEKMQSDKGSIPDRFSAQQFSDYHSELNMSSLELGDSALYFCASSTLNEEQYFGPGTRLTVT.

The V call is TRBV28, the J call TRBJ1-1, with 11 bases identical to TRBD1. Germline V gene lookup returns CDR1 MDHEN and CDR2 SYDVKM. CDR3 length: 16 amino acids. The V gene end was trimmed by 5 bases and the J gene end by 1 base; junction bases not matched to a gene: 6. The CDR3 region is CASSLWTGGANTEAFF. DNA of the CDR3: TGTGCCAGCAGTCTCTGGACAGGGGGCGCGAACACTGAAGCTTTCTTT.

The V and J genes are TRBV6-4 and TRBJ1-4; D is unclear. V dropped 0 bases and J dropped 0 bases, with 8 bases sitting between them. In germline, CDR1 is MRHNA, CDR2 SNTAGT. This CDR3 has 16 residues. CDR3 residues: CASSDSMVATNEKLFF. The CDR3 DNA reads TGTGCCAGCAGTGACTCGATGGTTGCAACTAATGAAAAACTGTTTTTT.

This clone was seen more than once but under ten times. This chain's CDR3 is CAWSEGTVGSEKLFF. The CDR3 region has the DNA TGTGCCTGGAGTGAGGGGACAGTAGGTTCTGAAAAACTGTTTTTT. This chain connects TRBV30 to TRBJ1-4, with 7 positions matching TRBD1. CDR3 length: 15 amino acids. Per germline, CDR1 GTSNPN and CDR2 SVGIG (reference sequence). V lost 1 base, J lost 7 bases, and 9 bases stayed unmatched.

CDR3 protein: CASSLIRGRKTQYF. The CDR3 region has the DNA TGTGCCAGCAGCTTAATCAGGGGACGAAAGACCCAGTACTTC. The chain joins TRBV7-3 to TRBJ2-5, with D tentatively TRBD1 (6 bases). The CDR3 spans 14 residues. Trimming pared 1 base from V and 6 bases from J, leaving 12 bases between. From germline, CDR1 is SGHTA and CDR2 FQGTGA.

The chain recombines TRBV5-4 with TRBJ1-6; 8 bases match TRBD1. The CDR3 runs 17 residues. The junction had 9 bases not matched to a gene; V was cut back by 2 bases and J by 5 bases. CDR1 and CDR2 (germline): SGHNT, YYREEE (reference sequence). Written as DNA, the CDR3 is TGTGCCAGCAGCTTTACAATACAGGGGGAGGATAATTCACCCCTCCACTTT. Translated: CASSFTIQGEDNSPLHF. Combining the CDR3 with reference TRBV5-4 and TRBJ1-6 gives the whole variable domain ETGVTQSPTHLIKTRGQQVTLRCSSQSGHNTVSWYQQALGQGPQFIFQYYREEENGRGNFPPRFSGLQFPNYSSELNVNALELDDSALYLCASSFTIQGEDNSPLHFGNGTRLTVT.

The chain employs TRBV5-5 and TRBJ1-1; 7 bases are shared with TRBD1. The CDR3 has 14 amino acids. CDR1 and CDR2 (germline): SGHKS, YYEKEE (reference sequence). V was clipped by 4 bases and J by 8 bases; unmatched bases: 11. The CDR3 DNA sequence: TGTGCCAGCAGCCCTTGGACAGGTCAACAGGAAGCTTTCTTT. It yields the protein CASSPWTGQQEAFF.

The sample holds a few counts of this clone. In DNA, the CDR3 is TGTGCCAGCAGTGAACAGGACGGCTGGGGAATTCAGCCCCAGCATTTT. Translation gives CASSEQDGWGIQPQHF. This chain connects TRBV2 to TRBJ1-5; D unclear. Trimming stripped 2 bases from V and 6 bases from J, with 17 bases between. Germline loops: CDR1 SNHLY, CDR2 FYNNEI. The CDR3 totals 16 residues.

This sequence joins TRBV27 and TRBJ1-5; D gene uncertain. CDR1 and CDR2 (germline): MNHEY, SMNVEV (reference sequence). This CDR3 has 14 residues. V gave up 4 bases and J gave up 2 bases, with 9 bases separating them. CDR3 amino acids: CASSSNGGNQPQHF. The CDR3 DNA reads as TGTGCCAGCAGTTCAAACGGGGGCAATCAGCCCCAGCATTTT.

The rearrangement uses TRBV4-2 and TRBJ2-5; 7 bases are a match to TRBD2. The J call may be in error: the DNA end matches TRBJ2-7 better. Germline values: CDR1 LGHNA, CDR2 YNFKEQ. The length of the CDR3 is 13 residues. The CDR3 is CASSGLSSYEQYF. As DNA, the CDR3 is TGTGCCAGCTCGGGACTAAGCTCCTACGAGCAGTACTTC.

The chain carries TRBV6-5 and TRBJ2-1, with D uncertain. Germline V gene sequence: CDR1 MNHEY, CDR2 SVGAGI. CDR3 size: 13 residues. V lost 6 bases and J 0 bases, leaving 6 bases between the germline ends. CDR3 sequence: CASSASSYNEQFF. The CDR3 DNA is TGTGCCAGCAGCGCAAGCTCCTACAATGAGCAGTTCTTC.

The J gene is TRBJ2-1, the V gene TRBV29-1, with 11 bases identical to TRBD1. Germline V lookup: CDR1 SQVTM, CDR2 ANQGSEA. The V gene end was trimmed by 2 bases and the J gene end by 10 bases; junction bases not matched to a gene: 7. The CDR3 loop spans 14 amino acids. In DNA form, the CDR3 reads TGCAGCGTTGAACTATGGGACAGGGGGGGAGAGCAGTTCTTC. It yields the protein CSVELWDRGGEQFF.